A selection of T cell receptor beta chains follows, all from one sample in a study of vaccination effects on CD4 cells after COVID-19. Their antigen targets remain unknown. Clones were read by immunoSEQ multiplex PCR, and TCRdb kept only the in-frame ones, dropping some. This table holds more than 20,000 clones, 72% found once. The material sequenced was CD4+ T cells from PBMCs cultured with HCoV-NL63 spike peptides, taken after COVID-19 vaccination. These receptors all come from a human donor who received a COVID-19 vaccine. Each CDR3 is given with its conserved first and last residue. D genes are given only for firm matches. Not every row has a clone size; where given, it reads once, few, many or a size class.

v_call	clone_size	j_call	d_call	cdr3_aa	cdr3_nt
TRBV24-1	.	TRBJ2-1	.	CATSVQNEQFF	TGTGCCACCAGTGTACAAAATGAGCAGTTCTTC
TRBV2	.	TRBJ2-3	TRBD2	CASRGPSGDYSDTQYF	TGTGCCAGCAGGGGCCCTAGCGGGGATTACTCAGATACGCAGTATTTT
TRBV5-4	few	TRBJ1-5	.	CASSVYRDGNQPQHF	TGTGCCAGCAGCGTCTACAGGGATGGCAATCAGCCCCAGCATTTT
TRBV12-3/TRBV12-4	.	TRBJ1-2	.	CASSSSNVYGYTF	TGTGCCAGCAGTTCCAGCAACGTCTATGGCTACACCTTC
TRBV10-2	once	TRBJ1-5	.	CASSAGRGNQPQHF	TGCGCCAGCAGTGCGGGTAGGGGCAATCAGCCCCAGCATTTT
TRBV19	once	TRBJ2-4	.	CASSVLSGRELAKNIQYF	TGTGCCAGTAGTGTTTTGAGTGGACGGGAATTAGCCAAAAACATTCAGTACTTC
TRBV5-6	.	TRBJ2-5	.	CASSSAGGETQYF	TGTGCCAGCAGCTCCGCCGGGGGAGAGACCCAGTACTTC
TRBV18	.	TRBJ1-6	TRBD1	CASSPNRGSPLHF	TGTGCCAGCTCACCAAACAGGGGTTCACCCCTCCACTTT
TRBV19	.	TRBJ1-2	.	CATIGPGYGYTF	TGTGCCACCATCGGTCCCGGGTATGGCTACACCTTC
TRBV5-1	medium-sized	TRBJ2-5	TRBD2	CASTPTSGVQETQYF	TGCGCCAGCACCCCGACTAGCGGGGTCCAAGAGACCCAGTACTTC
TRBV4-1	.	TRBJ1-3	.	CASSQGSYDRPARFSGNTIYF	TGCGCCAGCAGCCAAGGGTCTTACGACAGGCCAGCCAGGTTCTCTGGAAACACCATATATTTT
TRBV5-4	.	TRBJ2-2	TRBD1	CASRQGAHSGELFF	TGTGCCAGCAGACAGGGGGCGCATTCTGGGGAGCTGTTTTTT
TRBV25-1	.	TRBJ2-5	TRBD1	CASSGNRGRYIGETQYF	TGTGCCAGCAGCGGGAACAGGGGCCGCTACATAGGGGAGACCCAGTACTTC
TRBV19	.	TRBJ2-2	TRBD2	CASRRGTSELNTGELFF	TGTGCCAGTAGAAGAGGGACTAGCGAGCTGAACACCGGGGAGCTGTTTTTT
TRBV6-5	.	TRBJ1-4	.	CASSLTTTNEKLFF	TGTGCCAGCAGTTTGACAACAACTAATGAAAAACTGTTTTTT
TRBV19	.	TRBJ2-1	TRBD2	CASGPGGTSSYNEQFF	TGTGCCAGTGGACCGGGGGGGACGAGCTCCTACAATGAGCAGTTCTTC
TRBV6-5	.	TRBJ1-2	.	CASSSSYGYTF	TGTGCCAGCAGCTCCAGCTATGGCTACACCTTC
TRBV5-8	.	TRBJ1-2	TRBD1	CASSWGQYGYTF	TGTGCCAGCAGCTGGGGACAGTATGGCTACACCTTC
TRBV6-5	.	TRBJ2-2	.	CASSSGTRMFF	TGTGCCAGCAGTTCAGGCACTCGGATGTTTTTT
TRBV18	.	TRBJ1-4	.	CASLQDINEKLFF	TGTGCCAGCTTACAGGATATTAATGAAAAACTGTTTTTT
TRBV15	.	TRBJ2-5	.	CATSIRGGRETQYF	TGTGCCACCAGCATCAGAGGGGGTCGAGAGACCCAGTACTTC
TRBV20-1	.	TRBJ2-1	TRBD2	CSASLAGEDNEQFF	TGCAGTGCTAGTTTAGCGGGAGAAGACAATGAGCAGTTCTTC
TRBV5-1	.	TRBJ2-6	.	CASSLAGTATSGANVLTF	TGCGCCAGCAGCTTGGCTGGGACGGCAACCTCTGGGGCCAACGTCCTGACTTTC
TRBV20-1	.	TRBJ1-1	.	CSARDYGRAFF	TGCAGTGCTAGAGATTACGGACGAGCTTTCTTT
TRBV9	.	TRBJ1-3	.	CASSVEGRNTIYF	TGTGCCAGCAGCGTAGAGGGGCGTAACACCATATATTTT
TRBV27	.	TRBJ1-2	TRBD1	CASSIRGGYGYTF	TGTGCCAGCAGCATCAGGGGGGGCTATGGCTACACCTTC
TRBV27	.	TRBJ1-3	.	CASSPQRSGNTIYF	TGTGCCAGCAGTCCCCAGCGCTCTGGAAACACCATATATTTT
TRBV6-1	.	TRBJ2-7	TRBD2	CASSEKMGLAGGPVQYF	TGTGCCAGCAGTGAAAAGATGGGGCTAGCGGGAGGGCCGGTGCAGTACTTC
TRBV5-1	.	TRBJ2-4	TRBD1	CASSWTGTNIQYF	TGCGCCAGCAGCTGGACAGGGACAAACATTCAGTACTTC
TRBV7-9	.	TRBJ2-7	TRBD1	CASSPGGQVSYEQYF	TGTGCCAGCAGCCCCGGAGGACAGGTCTCCTACGAGCAGTACTTC
TRBV9	.	TRBJ2-1	TRBD1	CASSFNPGQDNEQFF	TGTGCCAGCAGCTTCAACCCCGGACAGGACAATGAGCAGTTCTTC
TRBV12-3/TRBV12-4	.	TRBJ2-7	.	CASSLAGYEQYF	TGTGCCAGCAGTTTAGCGGGCTACGAGCAGTACTTC
TRBV9	.	TRBJ2-7	.	CASSVLSGAPYEQYF	TGTGCCAGCAGCGTTTTATCGGGAGCCCCCTACGAGCAGTACTTC
TRBV11-3	.	TRBJ2-5	TRBD1	CASSLGQGRRETQYF	TGTGCCAGCAGCTTAGGACAGGGCAGGCGAGAGACCCAGTACTTC
TRBV20-1	.	TRBJ1-1	.	CSAPDRVGAFF	TGCAGTGCTCCTGATCGAGTGGGGGCTTTCTTT
TRBV2	.	TRBJ2-6	.	CASRGSGANVLTF	TGTGCCAGCAGGGGGTCTGGGGCCAACGTCCTGACTTTC
TRBV3-1/TRBV3-2	.	TRBJ2-1	.	CASSQDRNGQQFF	TGTGCCAGCAGCCAAGACCGTAACGGGCAGCAGTTCTTC
TRBV5-4	.	TRBJ2-5	TRBD2	CASSIGPSGSQETQYF	TGTGCCAGCAGCATTGGGCCTAGCGGAAGCCAAGAGACCCAGTACTTC
TRBV2	once	TRBJ2-7	.	CASSRDQGPYEQYF	TGTGCCAGCAGTCGGGACCAGGGGCCTTACGAGCAGTACTTC
TRBV10-3	few	TRBJ2-3	.	CAISEGLANPRGTDTQYF	TGTGCCATCAGTGAGGGGCTAGCCAACCCGAGGGGCACAGATACGCAGTATTTT
TRBV6-6	.	TRBJ1-1	.	CATRKVRPPEAFF	TGTGCCACCCGAAAAGTAAGGCCCCCTGAAGCTTTCTTT
TRBV5-4	.	TRBJ2-5	.	CASSDQYGVAMQTQYF	TGTGCCAGCAGCGATCAGTATGGGGTGGCCATGCAGACCCAGTACTTC
TRBV29-1	.	TRBJ1-2	.	CSVVALQNPYGYTF	TGCAGCGTTGTAGCACTCCAAAACCCATATGGCTACACCTTC
TRBV12-3/TRBV12-4	.	TRBJ1-4	.	CASSLRQLEKLFF	TGTGCCAGCAGTTTAAGACAGTTGGAAAAACTGTTTTTT
TRBV6-5	.	TRBJ1-3	TRBD1	CASSNRGPGNTIYF	TGTGCCAGCAGTAATAGGGGGCCTGGAAACACCATATATTTT
TRBV19	few	TRBJ1-1	.	CASTTGGVNTEAFF	TGTGCCAGTACCACGGGGGGCGTGAACACTGAAGCTTTCTTT
TRBV10-1	.	TRBJ1-5	.	CASSDRWQPQHF	TGCGCCAGCAGTGACCGCTGGCAGCCCCAGCATTTT
TRBV19	few	TRBJ2-6	.	CASSIVLAGANVLTF	TGTGCCAGTAGTATCGTTCTGGCCGGGGCCAACGTCCTGACTTTC
TRBV7-9	.	TRBJ2-1	.	CASGRNSNEQFF	TGTGCCAGCGGTCGAAACTCCAATGAGCAGTTCTTC
TRBV6-5	.	TRBJ1-3	.	CASSYADRPSGNTIYF	TGTGCCAGCAGTTACGCGGACCGGCCCTCTGGAAACACCATATATTTT
TRBV7-2	once	TRBJ1-2	.	CASSFETGRVYGYTF	TGTGCCAGCAGCTTCGAAACAGGACGAGTCTATGGCTACACCTTC
TRBV5-1	few	TRBJ2-1	.	CASSLGQNSYNEQFF	TGCGCCAGCAGCTTAGGGCAAAACTCCTACAATGAGCAGTTCTTC
TRBV29-1	.	TRBJ2-1	.	CSVVPGGDEQFF	TGCAGCGTTGTCCCAGGGGGGGACGAGCAGTTCTTC
TRBV9	.	TRBJ2-1	TRBD2	CASNAGLASRNEQFF	TGTGCCAGCAATGCCGGACTAGCGAGTAGGAATGAGCAGTTCTTC
TRBV15	.	TRBJ1-1	.	CATSPQGSGLGAFF	TGTGCCACCAGCCCACAGGGCTCGGGGCTAGGAGCTTTCTTT
TRBV7-9	.	TRBJ1-5	.	CASSLAGQPQHF	TGTGCCAGCAGCTTAGCGGGTCAGCCCCAGCATTTT